Presented here are 4 T cell receptor beta chains from one specimen sequenced in a study of CD8 T cells in Susac syndrome. A quantity of roughly 0.5 to 1 ug RNA underwent reverse transcription using random hexamers. TCRdb itself ran the immunoSEQ multiplex PCR reads through MiXCR, one entry per CDR3 protein. The data hold about 200,000 distinct CDR3 sequences, with about 95% observed a single time. Sequenced sample: CD4+ T cells from PBMCs. All receptors come from a human donor with multiple sclerosis.

This sequence joins TRBV29-1 and TRBJ2-4; a weak D match, TRBD2 (5 bases). The germline V gene encodes CDR1 SQVTM and CDR2 ANQGSEA. V lost 6 bases to trimming and J lost 3 bases, with 12 bases between them. There are 13 residues in the CDR3. The CDR3 reads CSVNVAGKNIQYF. The CDR3 coding sequence is TGCAGCGTAAATGTCGCGGGCAAAAACATTCAGTACTTC.

The V and J genes are TRBV20-1 and TRBJ1-5; the D gene is possibly TRBD1 (5 bases). The CDR3 contains 13 residues. V shed 0 bases and J shed 4 bases, with 7 bases lying between them. Per germline, CDR1 DFQATT and CDR2 SNEGSKA (reference sequence). The DNA of the CDR3 is TGCAGTGCTAGAGATAAGGGGAATCAGCCCCAGCATTTT. Protein sequence: CSARDKGNQPQHF.

The chain recombines TRBV20-1 with TRBJ1-1; D unresolved. Germline loops: CDR1 DFQATT, CDR2 SNEGSKA (reference sequence). This CDR3 comprises 14 residues. Trimming stripped 5 bases from V and 1 base from J, with 14 bases between. In DNA, the CDR3 is TGCAGTGCTGGTACAGCAACCGCGAACACTGAAGCTTTCTTT. It translates to CSAGTATANTEAFF.

CDR3 in DNA: TGTGCCAGCAGCCAGGGGAGCGGGGTAAGGGAGCAGTACTTC. It yields the protein CASSQGSGVREQYF. The rearrangement uses TRBV3-1 and TRBJ2-7, with 7 bases aligning to TRBD2. The germline V gene encodes CDR1 LGHDT and CDR2 YNNKEL (reference sequence). The CDR3 is made up of 14 amino acids. J lost 7 bases, V lost 3 bases, and 9 bases had no gene match.